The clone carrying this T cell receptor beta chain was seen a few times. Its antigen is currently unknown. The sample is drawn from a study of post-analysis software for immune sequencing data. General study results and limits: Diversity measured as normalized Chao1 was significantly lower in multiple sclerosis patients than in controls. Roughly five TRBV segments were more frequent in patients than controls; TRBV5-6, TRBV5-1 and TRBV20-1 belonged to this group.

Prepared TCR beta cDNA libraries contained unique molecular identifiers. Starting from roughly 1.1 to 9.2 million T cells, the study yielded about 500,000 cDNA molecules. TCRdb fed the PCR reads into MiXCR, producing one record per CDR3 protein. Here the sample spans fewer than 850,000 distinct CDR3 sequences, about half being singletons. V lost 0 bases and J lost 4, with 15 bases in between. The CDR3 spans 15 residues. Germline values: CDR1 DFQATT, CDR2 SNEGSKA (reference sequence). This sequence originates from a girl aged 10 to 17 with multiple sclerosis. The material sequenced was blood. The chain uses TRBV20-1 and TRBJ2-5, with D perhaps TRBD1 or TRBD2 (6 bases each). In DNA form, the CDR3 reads TGCAGTGCTAGAGATCGGGGGCCGTTGGGAGAGACCCAGTACTTC. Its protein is CSARDRGPLGETQYF.